This entry concerns a single T cell receptor beta chain. TCRdb itself ran the RT-PCR reads through MiXCR, one entry per CDR3 protein. The repertoire holds about 680,000 distinct CDR3 sequences, with 14% as singletons. The clonotype originates from a female donor in good health, serving as a healthy control. The source material was memory CD4+ T cells from blood.

CDR3 in amino acids: CASTPSRRQNTGELFF. The DNA for the CDR3 is TGTGCCAGTACCCCCTCTAGGCGGCAGAACACCGGGGAGCTGTTTTTT. The V call is TRBV19, the J call TRBJ2-2; no firm D call. Germline V CDR1 and CDR2: LNHDA, SQIVND (reference sequence). Trimming took off 7 bases at V and 1 base at J, with 16 bases between the two ends. This CDR3 comprises 16 residues.